The clone carrying this T cell receptor beta chain was counted at least ten times. Its antigen is unidentified. RNA transcripts served as the template for amplifying TCR beta CDR3 regions. In the first-round RT-PCR of the TCR CDR3, the HTBI primer set was used. TCRdb independently ran MiXCR on the multiplex PCR reads; one entry per CDR3 protein. The sample lists a few hundred thousand distinct CDR3 sequences, around a sixth occurring once. V was clipped by 2 bases and J by 6 bases, with 11 bases between them. Germline values: CDR1 MDHEN, CDR2 SYDVKM. The CDR3 sequence is 14 residues long. The sample is drawn from a study of T cells in Graves' hyperthyroidism and ophthalmopathy. PBMCs were derived from more than 8 ml fresh peripheral blood. Study-level results: The majority of expanded thyroid clonotypes above 0.001 also appeared in blood. Before onset, ophthalmopathy was predicted by the model a median around 6 months earlier.

This chain links TRBV28 with TRBJ1-5, with D uncertain. Sequencing was performed on blood. The receptor comes from a woman between 35 and 50 years old with Graves' ophthalmopathy. The CDR3 protein is CASSLQYGTQPQHF. The CDR3 coding sequence is TGTGCCAGCAGTTTACAGTATGGTACTCAGCCCCAGCATTTT. The variable domain in full, with the rest retrieved from reference TRBV28 and TRBJ1-5, is DVKVTQSSRYLVKRTGEKVFLECVQDMDHENMFWYRQDPGLGLRLIYFSYDVKMKEKGDIPEGYSVSREKKERFSLILESASTNQTSMYLCASSLQYGTQPQHFGDGTRLSIL.